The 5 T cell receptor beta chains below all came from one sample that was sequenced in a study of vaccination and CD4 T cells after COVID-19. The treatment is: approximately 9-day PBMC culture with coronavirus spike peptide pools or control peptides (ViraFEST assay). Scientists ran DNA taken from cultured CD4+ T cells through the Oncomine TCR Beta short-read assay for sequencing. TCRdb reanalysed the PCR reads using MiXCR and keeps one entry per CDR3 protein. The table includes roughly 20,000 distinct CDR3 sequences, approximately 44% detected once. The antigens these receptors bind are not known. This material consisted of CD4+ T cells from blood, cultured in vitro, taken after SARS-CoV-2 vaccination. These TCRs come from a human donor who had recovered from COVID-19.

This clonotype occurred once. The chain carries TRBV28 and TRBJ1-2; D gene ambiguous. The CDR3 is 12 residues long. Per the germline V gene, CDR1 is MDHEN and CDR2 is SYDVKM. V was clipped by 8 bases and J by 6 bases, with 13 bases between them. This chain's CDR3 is CASSSPTDGYTF. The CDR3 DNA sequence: TGTGCCAGCTCCTCCCCCACCGATGGCTACACCTTC.

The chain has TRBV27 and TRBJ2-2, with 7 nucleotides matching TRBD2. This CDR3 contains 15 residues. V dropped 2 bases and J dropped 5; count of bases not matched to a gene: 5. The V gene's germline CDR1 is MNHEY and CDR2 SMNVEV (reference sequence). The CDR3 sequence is CASSLLGGRTGELFF. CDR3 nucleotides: TGTGCCAGCAGTTTACTGGGGGGGAGGACCGGGGAGCTGTTTTTT.

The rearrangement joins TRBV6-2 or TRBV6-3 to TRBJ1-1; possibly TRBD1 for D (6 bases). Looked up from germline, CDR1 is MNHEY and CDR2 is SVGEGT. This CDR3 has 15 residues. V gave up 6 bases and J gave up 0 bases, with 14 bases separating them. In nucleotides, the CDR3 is TGTGCCAGCAGCAACCAGGGGCTGCTGAACACTGAAGCTTTCTTT. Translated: CASSNQGLLNTEAFF.

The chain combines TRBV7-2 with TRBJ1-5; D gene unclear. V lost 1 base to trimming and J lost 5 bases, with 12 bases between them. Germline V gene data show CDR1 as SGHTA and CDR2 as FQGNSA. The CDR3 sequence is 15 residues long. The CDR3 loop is CASSLEPGRDQPQHF. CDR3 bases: TGTGCCAGCAGCTTAGAGCCCGGGCGTGATCAGCCCCAGCATTTT.

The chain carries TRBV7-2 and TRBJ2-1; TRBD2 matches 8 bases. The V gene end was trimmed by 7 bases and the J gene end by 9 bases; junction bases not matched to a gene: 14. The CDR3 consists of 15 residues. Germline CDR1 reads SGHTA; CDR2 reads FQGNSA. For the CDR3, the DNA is TGTGCCAGCAACAGGAAGCGGGAGAGGGTCGGTGAGCAGTTCTTC. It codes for CASNRKRERVGEQFF.